This T cell receptor (beta chain) originates from a study of regulatory T cells in long-lasting Graves disease. Turning to the study itself: Treatment with antithyroid drugs for over 5 years, together with positive TSH receptor antibodies, meant persistent Graves' disease.

With iRepertoire HTBI primers and Arm-PCR of CDR3 regions, TCR beta libraries were built. TCRdb passed the multiplex PCR reads through MiXCR, listing each CDR3 protein once. The table records roughly 500,000 distinct CDR3 sequences, approximately 23% of them present only once. Germline-derived CDR1 and CDR2 are MNHEY and SMNVEV (reference sequence). The CDR3 length is 15 residues. After removal of 6 bases from V and 4 bases from J, the junction contained 7 bases not matched to a gene. Study observations and caveats: Persistent patients had more shared public clonotypes (around 2,800) than new patients (about 1,000).

Notes on this clonotype: What it binds is not known.

Described time point: persistent/refractory GD, antithyroid drugs over 5 years with positive TRAb. Generation of the TCR library employed RNA extracted from PBMCs. An endocrinology unit in Xi'an, China, supplied the patients. This receptor was obtained from a female donor with Graves disease. V is TRBV27 and J is TRBJ2-2; 8 nucleotides agree with TRBD2. The sequencing here drew on peripheral blood mononuclear cells (PBMCs), taken when the disease was refractory, from a patient treated with antithyroid drugs. The CDR3 DNA reads TGTGCCAGCAGCGGGAGGGTCTTAGGCACCGGGGAGCTGTTTTTT. It yields the protein CASSGRVLGTGELFF.